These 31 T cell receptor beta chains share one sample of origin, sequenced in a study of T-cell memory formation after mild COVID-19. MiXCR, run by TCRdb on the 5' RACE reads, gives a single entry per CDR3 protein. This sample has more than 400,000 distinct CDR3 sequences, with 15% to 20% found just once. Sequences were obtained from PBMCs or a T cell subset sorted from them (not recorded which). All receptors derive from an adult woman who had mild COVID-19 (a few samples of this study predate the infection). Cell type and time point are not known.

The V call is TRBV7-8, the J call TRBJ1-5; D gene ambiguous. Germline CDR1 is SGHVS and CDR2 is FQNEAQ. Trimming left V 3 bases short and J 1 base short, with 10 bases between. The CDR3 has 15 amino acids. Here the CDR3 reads CASSFGGVSNQPQHF. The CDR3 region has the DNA TGTGCCAGCAGCTTTGGAGGTGTGAGCAATCAGCCCCAGCATTTT.

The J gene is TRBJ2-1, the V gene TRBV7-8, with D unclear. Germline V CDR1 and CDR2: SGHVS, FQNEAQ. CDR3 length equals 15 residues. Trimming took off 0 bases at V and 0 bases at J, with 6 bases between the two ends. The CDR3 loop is CASSLAYSSYNEQFF. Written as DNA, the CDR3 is TGTGCCAGCAGCTTAGCGTACAGCTCCTACAATGAGCAGTTCTTC.

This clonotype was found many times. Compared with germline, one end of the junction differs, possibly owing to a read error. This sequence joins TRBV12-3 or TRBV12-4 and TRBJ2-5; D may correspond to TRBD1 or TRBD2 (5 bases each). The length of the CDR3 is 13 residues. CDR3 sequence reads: CASSSGTQETQYF. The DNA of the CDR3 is TGCGCCAGCAGCTCCGGGACCCAAGAGACCCAGTACTTC.

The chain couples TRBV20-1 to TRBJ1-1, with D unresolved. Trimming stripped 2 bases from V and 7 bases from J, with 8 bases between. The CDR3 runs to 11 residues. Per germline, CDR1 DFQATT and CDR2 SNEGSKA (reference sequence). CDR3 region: CSARLAFEAFF. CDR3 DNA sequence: TGCAGTGCTAGATTGGCCTTTGAAGCTTTCTTT.

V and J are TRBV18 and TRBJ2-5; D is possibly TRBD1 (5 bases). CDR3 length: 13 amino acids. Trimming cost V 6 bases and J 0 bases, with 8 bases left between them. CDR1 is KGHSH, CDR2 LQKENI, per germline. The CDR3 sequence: CASSDRNQETQYF. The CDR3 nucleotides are TGTGCCAGCTCCGACAGAAACCAAGAGACCCAGTACTTC.

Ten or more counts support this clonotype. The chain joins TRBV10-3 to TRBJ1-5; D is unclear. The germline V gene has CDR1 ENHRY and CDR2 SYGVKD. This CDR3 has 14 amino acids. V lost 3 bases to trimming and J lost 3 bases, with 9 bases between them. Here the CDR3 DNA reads TGTGCCATCAGTGATGGCAGTGACAATCAGCCCCAGCATTTT. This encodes CAISDGSDNQPQHF.

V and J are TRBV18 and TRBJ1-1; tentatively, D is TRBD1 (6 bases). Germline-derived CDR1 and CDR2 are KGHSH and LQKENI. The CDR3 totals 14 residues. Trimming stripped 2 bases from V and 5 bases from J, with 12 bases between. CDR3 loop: CASSPVRGGTEAFF. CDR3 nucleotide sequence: TGTGCCAGCTCACCAGTGAGGGGGGGTACTGAAGCTTTCTTT. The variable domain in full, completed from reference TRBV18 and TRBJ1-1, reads NAGVMQNPRHLVRRRGQEARLRCSPMKGHSHVYWYRQLPEEGLKFMVYLQKENIIDESGMPKERFSAEFPKEGPSILRIQQVVRGDSAAYFCASSPVRGGTEAFFGQGTRLTVV.

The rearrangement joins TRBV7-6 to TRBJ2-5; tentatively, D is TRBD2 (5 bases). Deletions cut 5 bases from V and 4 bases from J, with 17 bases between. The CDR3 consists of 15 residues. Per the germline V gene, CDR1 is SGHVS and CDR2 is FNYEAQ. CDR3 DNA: TGTGCCAGCAGCCATGTTTCGGAGAGGGCAGAGACCCAGTACTTC. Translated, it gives CASSHVSERAETQYF.

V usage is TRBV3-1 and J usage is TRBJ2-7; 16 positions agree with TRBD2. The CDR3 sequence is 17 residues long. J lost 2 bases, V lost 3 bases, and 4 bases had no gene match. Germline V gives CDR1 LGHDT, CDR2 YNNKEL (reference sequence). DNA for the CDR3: TGTGCCAGCAGCCACCACGGGACTAGCGGGAGGGCCTACGAGCAGTACTTC. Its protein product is CASSHHGTSGRAYEQYF.

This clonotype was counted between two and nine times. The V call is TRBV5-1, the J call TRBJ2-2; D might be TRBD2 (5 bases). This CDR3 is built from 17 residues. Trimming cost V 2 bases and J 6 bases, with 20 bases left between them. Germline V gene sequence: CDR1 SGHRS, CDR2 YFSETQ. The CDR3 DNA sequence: TGCGCCAGCAGCTTAAGTACCCCCGCCGCCGGGGCCGGGGAGCTGTTTTTT. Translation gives CASSLSTPAAGAGELFF.

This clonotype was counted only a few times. The CDR3, as DNA: TGTGCCAGCAGCTTGACCAGCGGGATTACAGATACGCAGTATTTT. Its translation: CASSLTSGITDTQYF. The genes are TRBV5-6 and TRBJ2-3, with TRBD2 identical over 7 bases. The germline V gene has CDR1 SGHDT and CDR2 YYEEEE. The CDR3 has 15 amino acids. V shed 1 base, J shed 3 bases, and the junction held 5 bases outside the gene matches.

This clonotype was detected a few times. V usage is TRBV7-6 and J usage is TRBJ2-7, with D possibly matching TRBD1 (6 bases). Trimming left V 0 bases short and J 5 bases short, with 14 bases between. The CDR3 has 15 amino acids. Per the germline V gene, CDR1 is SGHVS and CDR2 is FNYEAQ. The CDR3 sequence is CASSLAPGDLHEQYF. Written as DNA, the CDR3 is TGTGCCAGCAGCTTAGCGCCAGGGGATCTCCACGAGCAGTACTTC.

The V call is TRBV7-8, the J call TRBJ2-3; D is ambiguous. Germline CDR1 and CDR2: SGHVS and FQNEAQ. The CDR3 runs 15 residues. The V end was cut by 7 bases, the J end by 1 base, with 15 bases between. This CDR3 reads CASTTTVVGTDTQYF. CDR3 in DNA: TGTGCCAGCACCACCACCGTCGTGGGCACAGATACGCAGTATTTT.

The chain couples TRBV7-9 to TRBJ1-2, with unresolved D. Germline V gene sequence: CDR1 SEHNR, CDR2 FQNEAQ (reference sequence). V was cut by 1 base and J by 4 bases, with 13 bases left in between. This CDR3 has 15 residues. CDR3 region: CASSLDSAAAYGYTF. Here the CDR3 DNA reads TGTGCCAGCAGCTTAGATTCTGCGGCAGCCTATGGCTACACCTTC.

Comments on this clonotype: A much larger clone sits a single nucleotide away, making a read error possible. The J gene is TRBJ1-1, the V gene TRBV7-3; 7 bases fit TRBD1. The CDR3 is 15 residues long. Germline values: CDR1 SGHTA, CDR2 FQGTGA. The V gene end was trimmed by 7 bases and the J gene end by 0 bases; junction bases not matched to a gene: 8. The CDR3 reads CASIPQGQMNTEAFF. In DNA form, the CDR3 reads TGTGCCAGCATCCCCCAGGGACAGATGAACACTGAAGCTTTCTTT.

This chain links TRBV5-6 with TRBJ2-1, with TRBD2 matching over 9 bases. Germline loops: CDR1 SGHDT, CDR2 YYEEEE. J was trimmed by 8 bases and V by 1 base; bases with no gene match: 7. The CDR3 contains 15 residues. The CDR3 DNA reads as TGTGCCAGCAGCTTGTCGCTAGCGGGGATGGATGAGCAGTTCTTC. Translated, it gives CASSLSLAGMDEQFF.

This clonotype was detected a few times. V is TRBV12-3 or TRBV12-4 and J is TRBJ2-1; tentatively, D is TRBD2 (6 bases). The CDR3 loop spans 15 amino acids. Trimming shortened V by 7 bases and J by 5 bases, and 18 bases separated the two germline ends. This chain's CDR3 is CASTLGVGGNNEQFF. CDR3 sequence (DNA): TGTGCCAGCACCCTAGGGGTAGGCGGGAACAATGAGCAGTTCTTC.

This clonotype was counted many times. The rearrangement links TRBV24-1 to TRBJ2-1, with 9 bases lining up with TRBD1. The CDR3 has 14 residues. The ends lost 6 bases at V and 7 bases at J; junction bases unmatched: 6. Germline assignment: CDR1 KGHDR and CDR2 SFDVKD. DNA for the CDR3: TGTGCCACCAGTACAGGGGGCATAGGGAATGAGCAGTTCTTC. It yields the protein CATSTGGIGNEQFF.

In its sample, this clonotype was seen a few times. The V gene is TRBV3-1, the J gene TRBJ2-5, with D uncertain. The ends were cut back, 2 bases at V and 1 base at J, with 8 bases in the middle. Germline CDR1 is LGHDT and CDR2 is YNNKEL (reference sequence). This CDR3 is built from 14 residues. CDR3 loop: CASSQPTLQETQYF. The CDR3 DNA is TGTGCCAGCAGCCAACCGACACTCCAAGAGACCCAGTACTTC.

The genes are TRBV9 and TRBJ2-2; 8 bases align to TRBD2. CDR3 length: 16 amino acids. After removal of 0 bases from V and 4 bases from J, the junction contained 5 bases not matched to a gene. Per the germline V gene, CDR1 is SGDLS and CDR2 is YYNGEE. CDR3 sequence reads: CASSVAPAGATGELFF. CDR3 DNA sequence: TGTGCCAGCAGCGTAGCTCCAGCGGGGGCCACCGGGGAGCTGTTTTTT. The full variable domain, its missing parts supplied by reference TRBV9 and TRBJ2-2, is DSGVTQTPKHLITATGQRVTLRCSPRSGDLSVYWYQQSLDQGLQFLIQYYNGEERAKGNILERFSAQQFPDLHSELNLSSLELGDSALYFCASSVAPAGATGELFFGEGSRLTVL.

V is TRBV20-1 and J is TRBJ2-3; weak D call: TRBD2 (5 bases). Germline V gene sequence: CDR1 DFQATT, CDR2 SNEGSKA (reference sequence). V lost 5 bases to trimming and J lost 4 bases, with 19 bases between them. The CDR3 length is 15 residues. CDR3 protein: CSAPTSGGMADTQYF. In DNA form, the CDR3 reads TGCAGTGCTCCGACCAGCGGCGGAATGGCAGATACGCAGTATTTT.

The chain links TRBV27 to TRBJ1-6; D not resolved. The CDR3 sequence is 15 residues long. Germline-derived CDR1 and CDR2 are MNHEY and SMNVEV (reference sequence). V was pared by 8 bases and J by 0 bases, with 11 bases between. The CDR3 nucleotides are TGTGCCAGCTACGACCCGAGCTCCTATAATTCACCCCTCCACTTT. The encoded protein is CASYDPSSYNSPLHF.

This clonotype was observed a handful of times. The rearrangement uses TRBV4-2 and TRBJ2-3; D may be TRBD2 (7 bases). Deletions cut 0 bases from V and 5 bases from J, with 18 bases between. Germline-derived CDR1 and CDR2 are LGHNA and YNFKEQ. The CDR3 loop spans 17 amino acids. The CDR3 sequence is CASSQEVGGGQVDTQYF. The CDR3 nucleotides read TGTGCCAGCAGCCAAGAGGTGGGGGGGGGCCAGGTAGATACGCAGTATTTT.

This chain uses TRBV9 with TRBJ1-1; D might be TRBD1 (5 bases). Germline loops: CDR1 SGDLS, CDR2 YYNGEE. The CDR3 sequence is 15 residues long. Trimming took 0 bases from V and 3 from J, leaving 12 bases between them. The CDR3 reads CASSVDGAPDTEAFF. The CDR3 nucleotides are TGTGCCAGCAGCGTAGATGGGGCCCCGGACACTGAAGCTTTCTTT.

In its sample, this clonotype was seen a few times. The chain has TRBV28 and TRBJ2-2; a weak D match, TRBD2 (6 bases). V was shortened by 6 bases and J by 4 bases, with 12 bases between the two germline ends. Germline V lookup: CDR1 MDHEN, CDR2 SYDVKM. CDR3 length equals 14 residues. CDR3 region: CASRGGRGTGELFF. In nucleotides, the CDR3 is TGTGCCAGCAGGGGGGGACGCGGCACCGGGGAGCTGTTTTTT.

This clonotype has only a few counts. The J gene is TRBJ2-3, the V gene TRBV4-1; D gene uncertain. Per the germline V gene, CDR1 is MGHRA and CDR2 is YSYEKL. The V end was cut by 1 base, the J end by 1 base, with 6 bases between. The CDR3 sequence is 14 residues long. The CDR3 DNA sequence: TGCGCCAGCAGCCAAGTTCACGGCACAGATACGCAGTATTTT. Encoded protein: CASSQVHGTDTQYF.

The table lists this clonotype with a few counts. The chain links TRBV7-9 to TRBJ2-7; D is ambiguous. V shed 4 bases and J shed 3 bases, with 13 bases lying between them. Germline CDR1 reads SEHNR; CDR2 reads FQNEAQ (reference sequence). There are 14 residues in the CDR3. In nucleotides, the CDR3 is TGTGCCAGCAGCTCCGAGACCCGACACTACGAGCAGTACTTC. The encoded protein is CASSSETRHYEQYF.

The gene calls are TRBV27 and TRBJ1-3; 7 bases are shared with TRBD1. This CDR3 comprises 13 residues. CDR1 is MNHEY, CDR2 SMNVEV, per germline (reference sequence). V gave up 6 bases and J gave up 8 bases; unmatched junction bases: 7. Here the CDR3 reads CASRPTGSDTIYF. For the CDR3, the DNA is TGTGCCAGCAGACCGACAGGGTCGGACACCATATATTTT.

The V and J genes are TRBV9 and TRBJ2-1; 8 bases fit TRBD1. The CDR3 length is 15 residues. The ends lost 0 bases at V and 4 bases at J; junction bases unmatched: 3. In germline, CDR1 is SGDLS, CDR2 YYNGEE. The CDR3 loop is CASSVGTGFYNEQFF. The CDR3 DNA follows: TGTGCCAGCAGCGTAGGGACAGGGTTTTACAATGAGCAGTTCTTC. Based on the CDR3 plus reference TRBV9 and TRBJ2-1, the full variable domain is DSGVTQTPKHLITATGQRVTLRCSPRSGDLSVYWYQQSLDQGLQFLIQYYNGEERAKGNILERFSAQQFPDLHSELNLSSLELGDSALYFCASSVGTGFYNEQFFGPGTRLTVL.

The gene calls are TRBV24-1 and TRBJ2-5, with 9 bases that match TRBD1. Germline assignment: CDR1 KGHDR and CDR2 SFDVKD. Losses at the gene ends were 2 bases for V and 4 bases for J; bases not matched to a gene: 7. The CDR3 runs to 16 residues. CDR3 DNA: TGTGCCACCAGTGATTCCGGGACAGGGAAGGGAGAGACCCAGTACTTC. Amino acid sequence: CATSDSGTGKGETQYF.

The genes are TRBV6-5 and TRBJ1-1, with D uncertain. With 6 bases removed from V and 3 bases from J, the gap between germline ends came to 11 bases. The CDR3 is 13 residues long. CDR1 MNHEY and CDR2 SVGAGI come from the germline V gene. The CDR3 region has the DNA TGTGCCAGCAGCTCCGTAGACGACACTGAAGCTTTCTTT. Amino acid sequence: CASSSVDDTEAFF.